The clone carrying this TCR beta chain showed up just a few times. Its antigen is currently unknown. This entry belongs to a study of T cell responses to AZD1222 COVID-19 vaccine. Study-level points and caveats: The donor cohort was predominantly white British with a female majority, and clonal diversity may have been underestimated. Repertoire samples came only from after the peak T cell response.

V was clipped by 4 bases and J by 5 bases; unmatched bases: 7. Germline-derived CDR1 and CDR2 are DFQATT and SNEGSKA (reference sequence). The CDR3 covers 15 residues. The repertoire was sequenced with immunoSEQ multiplex PCR; TCRdb's copy has only in-frame clones and lacks some. The sample contains about 120,000 clones, approximately 85% of which appear only once. The sequence was collected from an adult in good health. This chain links TRBV20-1 with TRBJ2-2; TRBD1 matches 10 bases. The sample here was peripheral blood, taken on day 0 of AZD1222 vaccination. DNA of the CDR3: TGCAGTGCTACTGACAGGGGGCTGGGTACCGGGGAGCTGTTTTTT. Encoded protein: CSATDRGLGTGELFF.